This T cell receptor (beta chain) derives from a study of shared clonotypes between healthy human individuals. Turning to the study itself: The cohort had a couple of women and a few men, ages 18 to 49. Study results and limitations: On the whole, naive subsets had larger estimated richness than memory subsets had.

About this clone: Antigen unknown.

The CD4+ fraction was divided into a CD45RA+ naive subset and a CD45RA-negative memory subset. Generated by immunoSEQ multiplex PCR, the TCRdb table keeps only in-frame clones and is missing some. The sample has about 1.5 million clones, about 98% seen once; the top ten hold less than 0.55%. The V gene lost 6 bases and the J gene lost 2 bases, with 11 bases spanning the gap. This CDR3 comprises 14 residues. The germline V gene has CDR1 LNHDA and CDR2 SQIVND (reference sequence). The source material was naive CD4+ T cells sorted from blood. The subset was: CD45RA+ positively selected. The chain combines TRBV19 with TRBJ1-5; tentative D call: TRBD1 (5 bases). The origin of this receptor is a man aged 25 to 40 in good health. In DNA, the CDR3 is TGTGCCAGTAGGAGGGACGGTGGCAATCAGCCCCAGCATTTT. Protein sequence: CASRRDGGNQPQHF.